Included here is one TCR beta chain sequence, with context. Its specificity is unknown. Vbeta (60) and Jbeta (13) primers were used in the PCR. The protocol was immunoSEQ multiplex PCR, while the TCRdb copy is restricted to in-frame clones and leaves out a portion. This sample has under 200,000 clones, with over 60% found just once. The trim removed 4 bases at V and 8 bases at J, leaving 6 bases unmatched. The CDR3 consists of 14 residues. Germline loops: CDR1 SGHNT, CDR2 YYREEE (reference sequence). The record originates from a study of cytomegalovirus exposure and HLA in healthy donors. Whole-study context: Earlier work reported 95 million to 130 million unique TCR beta sequences from some 170 million T cells. Broader study findings: One cluster of highly shared sequence variants probably arose as a sequencing artifact. Presence/absence analyses took donor sequencing depth as roughly uniform.

The clonotype comes from a woman aged 45-59 years in good health and CMV-seronegative. The chain employs TRBV5-4 and TRBJ1-4, with TRBD1 identical over 9 bases. Sequenced sample: PBMCs. The CDR3 here is CASSKDRGREKLFF. In DNA, the CDR3 is TGTGCCAGCAGCAAGGACAGGGGAAGGGAAAAACTGTTTTTT.